What follows is one TCR beta chain and its context. Its antigen remains unknown. The junction differs from germline at one of its ends, possibly a read error. The data belong to a study of tumor-infiltrating lymphocytes in primary liver carcinoma. On the study more broadly: Patients were both men and women, whose ages ran from 30 to 69 years. Sample yields of productive TCRbeta reads, ranging from roughly 3.65 to 7.5 million, were similar across tissue types.

CDR3 length: 14 amino acids. Using a constant-region primer together with ProtoScript II reverse transcriptase, TCR beta cDNA was made from 500 ng of total RNA. Nested multiplex PCR, run for three rounds with slightly modified ARM-PCR, yielded TCR beta libraries. For roughly 10 cycles apiece, the opening two PCR rounds ran with TRBV1-TRBV30 forward primers and a C-beta reverse primer. Each CDR3 protein gets one entry after TCRdb re-called the multiplex PCR reads with MiXCR. Here the sample spans about 92,000 distinct CDR3 sequences, approximately 72% being singletons. Broader study findings: A significantly higher top-250-clone fraction was recorded for tumors than for blood (p = 0.039). Paired tumor-adjacent and tumor-blood samples overlapped less than tumor region pairs did.

Co-extraction of both nucleic acids (RNA and DNA) used roughly 18-34 mg of unsorted bulk tissue. The sample consisted of tumor-adjacent normal liver tissue. The TCR was taken from a middle-aged man with primary liver carcinoma and hepatitis B virus infection. The chain employs TRBV12-3 or TRBV12-4 and TRBJ2-4, with D possibly being TRBD1 (6 bases). CDR3 nucleotides: TGTGTCAGCAGACTGCAGGGGTTTAGAAACATTCAGTACTTC. Translating gives CVSRLQGFRNIQYF.